This T cell receptor (beta chain) derives from a study of cytomegalovirus exposure and HLA in healthy donors. The CDR3 loop spans 13 amino acids. CDR1 and CDR2 (germline): MNHEY, SMNVEV (reference sequence). Germline trimming cut 9 bases from V and 5 bases from J; bases unmatched to any gene: 3. On this clone: Its specificity is unknown.

Donors consisted of healthy bone marrow donors. Findings of the study overall: An analysis done earlier found most TCR beta V segments productive about 87% or about 30% of the time. The classifier reportedly diagnosed cytomegalovirus status with high sensitivity and specificity.

The PCR contained 60 Vbeta and 13 Jbeta primers. TCRdb keeps only in-frame clones here, not all; method: immunoSEQ multiplex PCR. The sample carries about 150,000 clones, under 70% recorded once. V gene TRBV27 combines with J gene TRBJ2-7, with 14 positions matching TRBD2. The sequence was collected from a young woman in good health and CMV-seropositive. Sequencing was performed on PBMCs. The CDR3 region has the DNA TGTGCCAGTGGACTAGCGGGAGGCCACGAGCAGTACTTC. Translation gives CASGLAGGHEQYF.